The rows below give T cell receptor beta chains drawn from one sample of a study of shared clonotypes between healthy human individuals. Some clones are missing from TCRdb's copy, which holds only in-frame ones; the method was immunoSEQ multiplex PCR. The sample has about 1.5 million clones; 95% to 99% are singletons. The sequenced sample consisted of naive CD4+ T cells sorted from blood. These receptors came from a man aged 25 to 40 in good health. The CDR3 runs from the conserved cysteine through the conserved F or W. The D gene is left open where the match is weak. The listing skips clone size in some rows; elsewhere it reads once, few, many or a size class.

len	v_gene	j_gene	abundance	d_gene	CDR3nt	CDR3aa
15	TRBV7-9	TRBJ1-4	NA	NA	TGTGCCAGCAGCTTAAGGCGAATAGGCGGGGAAAAACTGTTTTTT	CASSLRRIGGEKLFF
15	TRBV6-6	TRBJ2-3	NA	NA	TGTGCCAGCAGTTACTCGCAGGTGTCCACAGATACGCAGTATTTT	CASSYSQVSTDTQYF
15	TRBV9	TRBJ2-2	NA	TRBD2	TGTGCCAGCAGCGAGGTAGCGGGAACGGGCGGGGAGCTGTTTTTT	CASSEVAGTGGELFF
13	TRBV28	TRBJ2-3	once	NA	TGTGCCAGCAGTTTAGACTCCACAGATACGCAGTATTTT	CASSLDSTDTQYF
14	TRBV19	TRBJ2-1	once	NA	TGTGCCAGCCAGAGCGGTAGCTCCTACAATGAGCAGTTCTTC	CASQSGSSYNEQFF
13	TRBV2	TRBJ2-1	NA	NA	TGTGCCAGCAGCCGGGAGATTAGAAATGAGCAGTTCTTC	CASSREIRNEQFF
14	TRBV27	TRBJ2-1	NA	TRBD2	TGTGCCAGCAGTTCTAGCGGGACCTACAATGAGCAGTTCTTC	CASSSSGTYNEQFF
13	TRBV28	TRBJ1-2	NA	NA	TGTGCCAGCAGTACGAACGGAGGTTATGGCTACACCTTC	CASSTNGGYGYTF
12	TRBV7-2	TRBJ2-3	NA	TRBD2	TGTGCCAGCAGCCAAGTATCTAGCGGGAGTTATTTT	CASSQVSSGSYF
14	TRBV5-1	TRBJ2-3	NA	NA	TGCGCCAGCAGCTTAAGGGATCCTACAGATACGCAGTATTTT	CASSLRDPTDTQYF
15	TRBV27	TRBJ2-1	NA	NA	TGTGCCAGCAGGGTAAGGGGAGGCCCGGTGGATGAGCAGTTCTTC	CASRVRGGPVDEQFF
13	TRBV30	TRBJ2-3	NA	NA	TGTGCCTGGAGGGAGGGGCCCGCAGATACGCAGTATTTT	CAWREGPADTQYF
11	TRBV7-2	TRBJ1-2	NA	NA	TGTGCCAGCAGCTTCGCCCCGACAGCAAACTTC	CASSFAPTANF
19	TRBV5-4	TRBJ2-1	NA	TRBD2	TGTGCCAGCACTGCTGGGACTAGCGGGAGGCGCAGCTCCTACAATGAGCAGTTCTTC	CASTAGTSGRRSSYNEQFF
13	TRBV6-6	TRBJ1-1	NA	NA	TGTGCCAGCAGCCACAAGGTGAACACTGAAGCTTTCTTT	CASSHKVNTEAFF
14	TRBV29-1	TRBJ1-2	NA	NA	TGCAGCGTAACAAAGGACAGAAGTTTCTATGGCTACACCTTC	CSVTKDRSFYGYTF
14	TRBV9	TRBJ2-7	NA	NA	TGTGCCAGCAGCGTAGGTTTAGTCAGCAACGAGCAGTACTTC	CASSVGLVSNEQYF
14	TRBV5-1	TRBJ2-1	NA	NA	TGCGCCAGCAGCATGGACACGTCCTACAATGAGCAGTTCTTC	CASSMDTSYNEQFF
12	TRBV5-4	TRBJ2-1	NA	NA	TGTGCCAGCAGCCTACAGAGGAATGAGCAGTTCTTC	CASSLQRNEQFF
14	TRBV28	TRBJ1-5	NA	NA	TGTGCCAGCAGACGAGACCCAGCTCATCCGCCCCAGCATTTT	CASRRDPAHPPQHF
18	TRBV5-1	TRBJ2-7	NA	TRBD2	TGCGCCAGCAGCTTGGCAGCCCGGACTAGGTTCAGCTCCTACGAGCAGTACTTC	CASSLAARTRFSSYEQYF
13	TRBV4-1	TRBJ1-1	NA	NA	TGCGCCAGCAGCCACATCGGCCGGCCTGAAGCTTTCTTT	CASSHIGRPEAFF
17	TRBV9	TRBJ1-2	once	TRBD1	TGTGCCAGCAGCGTAGCTACTTGGGGGACAGTCGGGTATGGCTACACCTTC	CASSVATWGTVGYGYTF
15	TRBV5-1	TRBJ2-3	NA	TRBD2	TGCGCCAGCAGCTTAATTAGCGGGAACACAGATACGCAGTATTTT	CASSLISGNTDTQYF
19	TRBV9	TRBJ2-5	NA	TRBD2	TGTGCCAGCAGCGTAGGGCCCGGAATGTCCGGGACTATGAAAGAGACCCAGTACTTC	CASSVGPGMSGTMKETQYF
14	TRBV5-1	TRBJ2-7	NA	NA	TGCGCCAGCAACGGCGGGACCAGCTCCTACGAGCAGTACTTC	CASNGGTSSYEQYF
16	TRBV6-5	TRBJ2-1	NA	NA	TGTGCCAGCAGTTACCTAGCAGGAGTACGGAACAATGAGCAGTTCTTC	CASSYLAGVRNNEQFF
15	TRBV28	TRBJ2-7	NA	TRBD1	TGTGCCAGCAGTCTTCAAGGACAGGGCACCAACGAGCAGTACTTC	CASSLQGQGTNEQYF
14	TRBV28	TRBJ1-2	NA	NA	TGTGCCAGCAGTGGGGACTGGGGATTCTATGGCTACACCTTC	CASSGDWGFYGYTF
15	TRBV5-1	TRBJ1-5	NA	TRBD1	TGCGCCAGCAGTCGTTCCGGGACAGGAGATCAGCCCCAGCATTTT	CASSRSGTGDQPQHF
17	TRBV27	TRBJ2-2	NA	TRBD1	TGTGCCAGCAGTCTAATAGGGGACAGGGGGCGCACCGGGGAGCTGTTTTTT	CASSLIGDRGRTGELFF
15	TRBV29-1	TRBJ1-1	NA	NA	TGCAGCGTTCACTTTACAGGGCGTAAAGGGCCTGAAGCTTTCTTT	CSVHFTGRKGPEAFF
16	TRBV28	TRBJ1-3	NA	NA	TGTGCCAGCAGTTTAAACGAGCGGAGCTCTGGAAACACCATATATTTT	CASSLNERSSGNTIYF
15	TRBV5-6	TRBJ2-7	NA	TRBD2	TGTGCCAGCAGCTTCCCTAGCGGGGCCTCCTACGAGCAGTACTTC	CASSFPSGASYEQYF
12	TRBV7-2	TRBJ2-7	NA	NA	TGTGCCAGCAGCTCCGAGGTGGGCGAGCAGTACTTC	CASSSEVGEQYF
15	TRBV11-2	TRBJ2-2	NA	NA	TGTGCCAGCAGCTTAGTTGGGGGCCTCCTTGAGGAGCTGTTTTTT	CASSLVGGLLEELFF
14	TRBV9	TRBJ1-5	NA	NA	TGTGCCAGCAGCGCGGGGGGCGGTTTTCAGCCCCAGCATTTT	CASSAGGGFQPQHF
14	TRBV6-1	TRBJ2-7	NA	TRBD1	TGTGCCAGCAGTGTGTATGCACAGGGGGCCGAGCAGTACTTC	CASSVYAQGAEQYF
13	TRBV5-1	TRBJ1-1	NA	NA	TGCGCCAGCACCCCAGGGGAGCGGACTGAAGCTTTCTTT	CASTPGERTEAFF
13	TRBV9	TRBJ1-3	NA	NA	TGTGCCAGCAACCCGGGCTCTGGAAACACCATATATTTT	CASNPGSGNTIYF
15	TRBV10-2	TRBJ2-1	NA	NA	TGCGCCAGCAGTGTGTCGACTGGCTCCTACAATGAGCAGTTCTTC	CASSVSTGSYNEQFF
12	TRBV18	TRBJ2-3	once	NA	TGTGCCAGCTCACCACCTGGGGAGACGCAGTATTTT	CASSPPGETQYF
16	TRBV9	TRBJ2-3	NA	TRBD2	TGTGCCAGCAGCGTAGGGGCGGGAGCTGGCACAGATACGCAGTATTTT	CASSVGAGAGTDTQYF
15	TRBV7-7	TRBJ2-3	NA	NA	TGTGCTAGCAGCCCGGGGGCAGGGACCCCGAATACGCAGTATTTT	CASSPGAGTPNTQYF
16	TRBV7-7	TRBJ2-1	NA	TRBD2	TGTGCTAGCAGCTTAGGTCCCGGGACTAGCGGGAGTGAGCAGTTCTTC	CASSLGPGTSGSEQFF
15	TRBV11-2	TRBJ2-2	NA	NA	TGTGCCAGCAGCTTTGGGGGCGTAGGGACCGGGGAGCTGTTTTTT	CASSFGGVGTGELFF
16	TRBV28	TRBJ2-7	NA	NA	TGTGCCAGCAGTCCCACCCCCCGGGACGGTACCTACGAGCAGTACTTC	CASSPTPRDGTYEQYF
16	TRBV28	TRBJ2-2	NA	NA	TGTGCCAGCAGTATAACTGGTCTGTTAAGACCCGGGGAGCTGTTTTTT	CASSITGLLRPGELFF
15	TRBV5-1	TRBJ1-4	once	NA	TGCGCCAGCAGCTTGGCCAGGGCGACTAATGAAAAACTGTTTTTT	CASSLARATNEKLFF
15	TRBV6-5	TRBJ2-3	NA	NA	TGTGCCAGCACCCCGCGGGCTTTTAGCACAGATACGCAGTATTTT	CASTPRAFSTDTQYF
13	TRBV6-5	TRBJ1-2	NA	NA	TGTGCCAGCAGTGAACAGGGCTTACATGGCTACACCTTC	CASSEQGLHGYTF
15	TRBV18	TRBJ2-7	NA	NA	TGTGCCAGCTCACCATGGCAGGAAGCTCCCTACGAGCAGTACTTC	CASSPWQEAPYEQYF
16	TRBV25-1	TRBJ2-3	NA	NA	TGTGCCAGCAGTGAATATACGGGGGAAAACACAGATACGCAGTATTTT	CASSEYTGENTDTQYF
16	TRBV11-2	TRBJ1-4	NA	NA	TGTGCCAGCAGCTTAGAGTTTAGGCAGGCTCGGGAAAAACTGTTTTTT	CASSLEFRQAREKLFF